This T cell receptor beta chain was profiled in a study of blood T cell repertoires in COVID-19. Study-level information: Donors in the United States, Italy and Spain gave samples during acute or convalescent COVID-19.

The repertoire was sequenced with immunoSEQ multiplex PCR; TCRdb's copy has only in-frame clones and lacks some. The data contain over 150,000 clones, 65% to 85% of them seen just once; the ten biggest clones take up about 3.8%. Germline loops: CDR1 MNHEY, CDR2 SVGAGI. This CDR3 is built from 14 residues. V lost 7 bases to trimming and J lost 4 bases, with 16 bases between them. Sequenced: peripheral blood. The genes are TRBV6-5 and TRBJ1-1; D ambiguous. The sequence came from a woman of 80 years or more with acute or convalescent COVID-19. The CDR3 here is CASTVAGIGTEAFF. The CDR3 nucleotides are TGTGCCAGCACCGTGGCGGGTATTGGCACTGAAGCTTTCTTT.